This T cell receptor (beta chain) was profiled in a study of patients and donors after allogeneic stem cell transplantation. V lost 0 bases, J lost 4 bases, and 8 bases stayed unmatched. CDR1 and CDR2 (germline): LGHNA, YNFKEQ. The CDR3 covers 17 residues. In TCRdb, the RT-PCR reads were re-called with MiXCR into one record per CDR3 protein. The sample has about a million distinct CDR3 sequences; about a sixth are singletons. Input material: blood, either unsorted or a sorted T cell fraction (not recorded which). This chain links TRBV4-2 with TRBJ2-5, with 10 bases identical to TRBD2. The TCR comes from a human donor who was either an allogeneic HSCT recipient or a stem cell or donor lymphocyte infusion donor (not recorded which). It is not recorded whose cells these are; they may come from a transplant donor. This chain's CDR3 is CASSQDVPAGGRETQYF. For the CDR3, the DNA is TGTGCCAGCAGCCAAGATGTCCCAGCGGGAGGGCGAGAGACCCAGTACTTC.